This TCR beta chain was sequenced in a study of graft-versus-host responses after intestinal transplantation. Only in-frame clones appear in the TCRdb table, and some are missing; sequencing was by immunoSEQ multiplex PCR. The repertoire holds 19,000 or so clones, with approximately 89% as singletons. The CDR3 is 13 amino acids. V trimming: 0 bases; J trimming: 15 bases; junction bases outside the gene matches: 7. The germline gives CDR1 MRHNA, CDR2 SNTAGT. The sample was PBMCs, taken roughly 32 weeks after intestinal transplant. The V and J genes are TRBV6-4 and TRBJ2-1; 8 bases are a match to TRBD2. This TCR was sampled from a human patient who received an intestinal transplant, so some T cells may come from the graft donor. The CDR3 DNA is TGTGCCAGCAGTGACTCGAGGCGGGGGGCACGGTTCTTC. This codes for CASSDSRRGARFF.